The rows below give T cell receptor beta chains drawn from one sample of a study of blood T cell repertoires in COVID-19. Measured with immunoSEQ multiplex PCR; TCRdb has only the in-frame clones, and not every one. This sample has 50,000 to 65,000 clones, with about 88% found just once. Sequenced input: peripheral blood. The receptors were gathered from a man in his 70s with acute or convalescent COVID-19. Each CDR3 is given without its conserved first and last residue. The D gene is left open where the match is weak.

v_gene	j_gene	d_gene	CDR3aa
TRBV5-1	TRBJ2-5	TRBD2	ASSLIAGERETQY
TRBV29-1	TRBJ2-3	TRBD1	SARQGTDTQY
TRBV4-2	TRBJ2-3	TRBD2	ASSQLAGGSDTQY
TRBV5-1	TRBJ1-1	.	ASSLEWAAMNTEAF
TRBV5-1	TRBJ2-1	TRBD2	ASSSWGGLAGGREQF
TRBV2	TRBJ1-5	TRBD1	ASSEEGAGQPQH
TRBV25-1	TRBJ1-2	TRBD1	ASSEWDSGYT
TRBV7-2	TRBJ1-1	TRBD1	ASSLKDRPD
TRBV3-1/TRBV3-2	TRBJ2-4	TRBD2	ASSQVPSGIAKNIQY
TRBV3-1/TRBV3-2	TRBJ1-2	.	ASSQGVRLLDYGYT
TRBV5-1	TRBJ2-3	TRBD2	ASSLDAGGTDTQY
TRBV3-1/TRBV3-2	TRBJ2-7	.	ASSSTASEQY
TRBV7-2	TRBJ1-2	.	ASSLGGGNYGYT
TRBV5-8	TRBJ1-5	.	ASSLRGNNQPQH
TRBV19	TRBJ2-5	TRBD1	ASRRGPRETQY
TRBV19	TRBJ1-5	.	ASSIGMRRDQPQH
TRBV2	TRBJ2-3	.	ASSEDQAGTQY
TRBV19	TRBJ1-5	TRBD1	ASNYDRAGNQPQH
TRBV18	TRBJ2-5	.	ASSPIGQETQY
TRBV10-3	TRBJ2-7	TRBD1	AISESGRGITGSYEQY